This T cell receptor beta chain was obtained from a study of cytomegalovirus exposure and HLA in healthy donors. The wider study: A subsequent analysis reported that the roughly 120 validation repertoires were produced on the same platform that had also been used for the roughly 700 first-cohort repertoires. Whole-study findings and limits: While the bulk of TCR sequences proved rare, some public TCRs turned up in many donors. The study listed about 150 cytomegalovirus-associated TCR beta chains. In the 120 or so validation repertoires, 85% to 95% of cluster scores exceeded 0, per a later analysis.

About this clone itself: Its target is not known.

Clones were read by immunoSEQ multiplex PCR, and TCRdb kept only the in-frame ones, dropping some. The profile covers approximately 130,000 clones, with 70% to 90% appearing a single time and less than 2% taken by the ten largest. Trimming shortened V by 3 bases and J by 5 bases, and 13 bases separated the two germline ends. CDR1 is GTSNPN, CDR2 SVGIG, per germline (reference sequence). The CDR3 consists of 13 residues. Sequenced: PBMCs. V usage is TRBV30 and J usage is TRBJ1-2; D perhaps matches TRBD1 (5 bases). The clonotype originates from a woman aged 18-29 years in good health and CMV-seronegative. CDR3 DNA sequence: TGTGCCTGGAGCCCCGTTCGGGGGTATGGCTACACCTTC. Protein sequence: CAWSPVRGYGYTF.